These 26 T cell receptor beta chains were sequenced from one sample in a study of T cells in Graves' hyperthyroidism and ophthalmopathy. TCR beta CDR3 sequences were amplified from RNA transcripts. A set of HTBI primers served as the primers for a first-round RT-PCR of the TCR CDR3. One entry per CDR3 protein, called by TCRdb with MiXCR from the multiplex PCR reads. This repertoire shows about 510,000 distinct CDR3 sequences, 14% found once; its top ten account for about 14%. The sample taken for sequencing was blood. The receptors stem from a woman between 40 and 55 years old with Graves' hyperthyroidism.

The CDR3 here is CASSPDSGRDEPNYGYTF. The CDR3, as DNA: TGTGCCAGCTCACCGGATTCAGGGAGGGATGAGCCTAACTATGGCTACACCTTC. The gene calls are TRBV18 and TRBJ1-2; D is perhaps TRBD1 (5 bases). The CDR3 runs to 18 residues. V lost 3 bases, J lost 0 bases, and 20 bases lay in between. Germline loops: CDR1 KGHSH, CDR2 LQKENI.

This clonotype was seen at least ten times. J is TRBJ2-5 and V is TRBV18; tentatively, D is TRBD2 (5 bases). The V gene lost 1 base and the J gene lost 5 bases, with 14 bases spanning the gap. This CDR3 spans 15 amino acids. Germline CDR1 is KGHSH and CDR2 is LQKENI. CDR3 amino acids: CASSPLSGPLETQYF. DNA for the CDR3: TGTGCCAGCTCACCACTAAGCGGTCCTTTGGAGACCCAGTACTTC.

This clonotype was seen at least ten times. The chain joins TRBV6-2 or TRBV6-3 to TRBJ2-3; 10 positions match TRBD1. Germline V gene data show CDR1 as MNHEY and CDR2 as SVGEGT. V was clipped by 6 bases and J by 2 bases; unmatched bases: 8. There are 16 residues in the CDR3. CDR3 residues: CASSDRGLLFTDTQYF. As DNA, the CDR3 is TGTGCCAGCAGCGACAGGGGGCTCCTCTTCACAGATACGCAGTATTTT.

The table lists this clonotype with many counts. This chain uses TRBV12-3 or TRBV12-4 with TRBJ1-5, with TRBD1 matching 7 bases. The CDR3 consists of 14 residues. V shed 0 bases and J 7 bases; nucleotides not matched to a gene: 3. The CDR3 here is CASSLAGGFQPQHF. For the CDR3, the DNA is TGTGCCAGCAGTTTAGCAGGGGGCTTCCAGCCCCAGCATTTT.

This clonotype was picked up many times. The chain combines TRBV2 with TRBJ1-5; D may be TRBD1 (5 bases). Per the germline V gene, CDR1 is SNHLY and CDR2 is FYNNEI. Trimming took 7 bases from V and 1 from J, leaving 11 bases between them. This CDR3 is 14 amino acids long. CDR3 protein: CASTSDISNQPQHF. CDR3 nucleotides: TGTGCCAGCACCTCGGACATCAGCAATCAGCCCCAGCATTTT.

This clonotype turned up a few times. The chain uses TRBV20-1 and TRBJ1-6; 7 bases agree with TRBD1. The V gene's germline CDR1 is DFQATT and CDR2 SNEGSKA (reference sequence). V gave up 3 bases and J gave up 8 bases; unmatched junction bases: 16. The CDR3 length is 17 residues. The CDR3 coding sequence is TGCAGTGCTAGCACGATCAACAAGGACAGGCGAGATTCACCCCTCCACTTT. Amino acid sequence: CSASTINKDRRDSPLHF.

The chain recombines TRBV27 with TRBJ2-1; D is perhaps TRBD1 (6 bases). Germline CDR1 and CDR2: MNHEY and SMNVEV (reference sequence). V was trimmed by 5 bases and J by 1 base, leaving 15 bases between them. This CDR3 has 16 amino acids. The CDR3 here is CASSEEPGASYNEQFF. CDR3 DNA: TGTGCCAGCAGTGAAGAACCAGGGGCATCCTACAATGAGCAGTTCTTC.

This clonotype appeared many times. The rearrangement links TRBV28 to TRBJ2-1; 12 positions agree with TRBD2. The germline V gene encodes CDR1 MDHEN and CDR2 SYDVKM. The CDR3 consists of 17 residues. The V and J ends lost 6 bases and 9 bases, in that order; junction bases with no gene match: 15. The CDR3 loop reads CASRSPSGRAVTGEQFF. The CDR3 region has the DNA TGTGCCAGCAGATCCCCTAGCGGGAGGGCTGTAACGGGTGAGCAGTTCTTC.

The V and J genes are TRBV27 and TRBJ2-1; tentatively, D is TRBD1 or TRBD2 (5 bases each). The CDR3 spans 13 residues. V was clipped by 5 bases and J by 10 bases, with 15 bases between them. Germline lookup yields CDR1 MNHEY and CDR2 SMNVEV (reference sequence). Here the CDR3 DNA reads TGTGCCAGCAGTCCCGGGACGGGAATGGAGCAGTTCTTC. Translation gives CASSPGTGMEQFF.

This clonotype came up many times. The V gene is TRBV28, the J gene TRBJ1-1; perhaps TRBD1 as D (5 bases). This CDR3 contains 15 residues. Germline V CDR1 and CDR2: MDHEN, SYDVKM. V shed 5 bases and J shed 0 bases, with 13 bases lying between them. This chain's CDR3 is CASSTRTNMNTEAFF. The CDR3 DNA reads as TGTGCCAGCAGTACACGGACAAATATGAACACTGAAGCTTTCTTT.

The chain employs TRBV6-1 and TRBJ1-6; D call uncertain. V lost 1 base to trimming and J lost 7 bases, with 11 bases between them. The CDR3 consists of 15 residues. Germline V gene data show CDR1 as MNHNS and CDR2 as SASEGT. This CDR3 is CASSEDGSRNSPLHF. The CDR3 DNA follows: TGTGCCAGCAGTGAAGACGGGTCCCGGAATTCACCCCTCCACTTT.

In this sample, this clonotype turned up many times. The chain couples TRBV7-6 to TRBJ1-1, with a possible D match to TRBD1 (5 bases). Germline V lookup: CDR1 SGHVS, CDR2 FNYEAQ. The V and J ends lost 3 bases and 4 bases respectively, with 15 bases between them. The CDR3 is 15 residues long. This CDR3 reads CASSFTPSGTTEAFF. The CDR3 bases are TGTGCCAGCAGCTTTACCCCCTCGGGGACCACTGAAGCTTTCTTT.

Here the CDR3 reads CASSLDGKLNYGYTF. The DNA for the CDR3 is TGCGCCAGCAGCTTGGATGGGAAACTTAACTATGGCTACACCTTC. The chain recombines TRBV5-1 with TRBJ1-2, with D hard to call. This CDR3 is built from 15 residues. The V end was cut by 0 bases, the J end by 1 base, with 10 bases between. The germline gives CDR1 SGHRS, CDR2 YFSETQ.

This clonotype came up many times. The V and J genes are TRBV6-1 and TRBJ1-1, with 9 bases that match TRBD1. The ends lost 6 bases at V and 0 bases at J; junction bases unmatched: 5. Germline-derived CDR1 and CDR2 are MNHNS and SASEGT. The CDR3 has 15 amino acids. As DNA, the CDR3 is TGTGCCAGCAGGCAACAGGGGGCCCTGAACACTGAAGCTTTCTTT. This codes for CASRQQGALNTEAFF.

This clonotype was seen more than once but under ten times. The chain links TRBV15 to TRBJ1-2; D remains ambiguous. Trimming took off 0 bases at V and 7 bases at J, with 6 bases between the two ends. The CDR3 extends over 12 amino acids. Per germline, CDR1 LNHNV and CDR2 YYDKDF (reference sequence). For the CDR3, the DNA is TGTGCCACCAGCAGAGATCTAGGTGGCTACACCTTC. Translated: CATSRDLGGYTF.

This clonotype was seen ten or more times. Written as DNA, the CDR3 is TGTGCCAGCAGACCCTCTTCCCTACGGGATAACTATGGCTACACCTTC. It yields the protein CASRPSSLRDNYGYTF. The chain combines TRBV12-3 or TRBV12-4 with TRBJ1-2; no clear D gene. Trimming cost V 6 bases and J 1 base, with 18 bases left between them. There are 16 residues in the CDR3.

This clonotype was counted at least ten times. The CDR3: CASSPQRPYNEQFF. As DNA, the CDR3 is TGCGCCAGCAGCCCCCAGCGGCCCTACAATGAGCAGTTCTTC. The chain employs TRBV10-2 and TRBJ2-1; maybe TRBD2 (5 bases). V was trimmed by 6 bases and J by 2 bases, leaving 11 bases between them. CDR1 is WSHSY and CDR2 is SAAADI in the germline V gene. The CDR3 covers 14 residues.

This clonotype was recorded at least ten times. This chain uses TRBV12-3 or TRBV12-4 with TRBJ2-5; the match to TRBD1 covers 8 bases. The CDR3 loop spans 13 amino acids. J lost 5 bases, V lost 7 bases, and 6 bases had no gene match. CDR3 sequence (DNA): TGTGCCAGCAAGACCAGGGGGCTGGAGACCCAGTACTTC. Residues: CASKTRGLETQYF.

This clonotype was counted at least ten times. The V call is TRBV7-9, the J call TRBJ2-5; 9 positions match TRBD1. The CDR3 is made up of 16 amino acids. V shed 5 bases, J shed 0 bases, and the junction held 7 bases outside the gene matches. Germline assignment: CDR1 SEHNR and CDR2 FQNEAQ (reference sequence). The CDR3 sequence is CASSAGTGMYQETQYF. The CDR3 bases are TGTGCCAGCAGCGCCGGGACAGGGATGTACCAAGAGACCCAGTACTTC.

This clonotype was found many times. This sequence joins TRBV28 and TRBJ2-7, with no clear D. The CDR3 spans 12 residues. V dropped 1 base and J dropped 7 bases, with 8 bases sitting between them. In germline, CDR1 is MDHEN, CDR2 SYDVKM. CDR3 loop: CASSLSVWEQYF. The DNA of the CDR3 is TGTGCCAGCAGTTTATCAGTGTGGGAGCAGTACTTC. Combining the CDR3 with reference TRBV28 and TRBJ2-7 gives the whole variable domain DVKVTQSSRYLVKRTGEKVFLECVQDMDHENMFWYRQDPGLGLRLIYFSYDVKMKEKGDIPEGYSVSREKKERFSLILESASTNQTSMYLCASSLSVWEQYFGPGTRLTVT.

This clonotype was recorded many times. In DNA form, the CDR3 reads TGTGCCTGGAGCGAAGACAGGGCGAACACCGGGGAGCTGTTTTTT. Translation: CAWSEDRANTGELFF. This sequence joins TRBV30 and TRBJ2-2, with 7 nucleotides matching TRBD1. V trimming: 3 bases; J trimming: 0 bases; junction bases outside the gene matches: 4. CDR1 and CDR2 from the germline V gene are GTSNPN and SVGIG (reference sequence). This CDR3 is 15 amino acids long.

This clonotype was seen repeatedly, ten times or more. DNA of the CDR3: TGTGCCAGCAGCTTAGGTCTAGCAGGGACCCAGTACTTC. Protein sequence: CASSLGLAGTQYF. V gene TRBV7-3 combines with J gene TRBJ2-5, with D possibly TRBD2 on 5 matching bases. V lost 2 bases to trimming and J lost 7 bases, with 11 bases between them. CDR1 is SGHTA, CDR2 FQGTGA, per germline. The CDR3 totals 13 residues. The whole variable domain, remainder taken from reference TRBV7-3 and TRBJ2-5, is GAGVSQTPSNKVTEKGKYVELRCDPISGHTALYWYRQSLGQGPEFLIYFQGTGAADDSGLPNDRFFAVRPEGSVSTLKIQRTERGDSAVYLCASSLGLAGTQYFGPGTRLLVL.

This clonotype was seen many times. This chain joins TRBV2 and TRBJ2-3, with D perhaps being TRBD1 or TRBD2 (7 bases each). The CDR3 runs to 17 residues. CDR1 is SNHLY, CDR2 FYNNEI, per germline. The V and J ends lost 3 bases and 2 bases respectively, with 18 bases between them. The CDR3 here is CASSERGRGGYTDTQYF. CDR3 bases: TGTGCCAGCAGTGAGAGGGGCAGGGGGGGTTACACAGATACGCAGTATTTT.

The rearrangement links TRBV28 to TRBJ2-5, with D perhaps TRBD2 (5 bases). Trimming left V 7 bases short and J 5 bases short, with 14 bases between. CDR1 MDHEN and CDR2 SYDVKM come from the germline V gene. This CDR3 region has 13 residues. CDR3 in DNA: TGTGCCAGCATCCCGGAACTAGGGGAGACCCAGTACTTC. Translated, it gives CASIPELGETQYF.

V gene TRBV28 combines with J gene TRBJ2-1; the match to TRBD2 covers 14 bases. The CDR3 is made up of 17 amino acids. CDR1 is MDHEN and CDR2 is SYDVKM in the germline V gene. Trimming removed 4 bases from V and 5 bases from J; junction bases left unmatched: 7. The CDR3 DNA reads TGTGCCAGCAGTTCATCCGAGGGACTAGCGGGGGACAATGAGCAGTTCTTC. The encoded protein is CASSSSEGLAGDNEQFF.

This clonotype turned up a few times. V is TRBV6-1 and J is TRBJ1-1, with D perhaps TRBD1 (6 bases). The CDR3 spans 15 residues. Germline loops: CDR1 MNHNS, CDR2 SASEGT. Trimming left V 3 bases short and J 5 bases short, with 16 bases between. The CDR3 region has the DNA TGTGCCAGCAGTGATCACAGGGATGGGCGGACTGAAGCTTTCTTT. This translates into CASSDHRDGRTEAFF.